This T cell receptor (beta chain) is from a study of Ad26.COV2.S vaccination and SARS-CoV-2 variants. This CDR3 spans 17 amino acids. Germline V gene sequence: CDR1 LGHNA, CDR2 YNFKEQ. J gave up 1 base and V 1 base, and 9 bases lay outside the gene matches. Generated by immunoSEQ multiplex PCR, the TCRdb table keeps only in-frame clones and is missing some. The sample includes just under 250,000 clones, around 87% seen only once; the top ten take 9.5% to 12%. Treatment here: about 20 received Ad26.COV2.S at low or high dose, single or two shots; roughly five received placebo; per-sample allocation not given. Sampling happened 63 days after the first vaccine or placebo injection.

The gene calls are TRBV4-2 and TRBJ2-7; 8 bases are shared with TRBD2. The sequence was collected from a person between 18 and 60 years old who received the Ad26.COV2.S COVID-19 vaccine or a placebo. The input for sequencing was peripheral blood, taken in a trial of Ad26.COV2.S vaccine versus placebo. The CDR3 coding sequence is TGTGCCAGCAGCCAAGGGGAAGGTAGCGGGGATTCCTACGAGCAGTACTTC. Amino acids: CASSQGEGSGDSYEQYF.